The 11 T cell receptor beta chains listed next were all sequenced from one sample in a study of CD8+CD57+ T cells in acquired aplastic anemia. For sequencing, patients were chosen who had shown expansion of CD8+CD57+ cells by flow cytometry. Researchers used genomic DNA as the template to profile TCR beta VDJ and CDR3. TCRdb used MiXCR to reprocess the reads, holding one entry per CDR3 protein. The table lists 400,000 to 600,000 distinct CDR3 sequences, roughly a third of them singletons. Material for sequencing was sorted CD4+, CD8+, or CD8+CD57+ T cells (not recorded which) from PBMCs. These receptors were obtained from a human donor with aplastic anemia.

This clonotype appeared a single time. The junction differs from germline at one of its ends, possibly a read error. The DNA of the CDR3 is TGTGCCAGCAGCTTGTTGGATCGCTCAGATACGCGGTATTTT. It specifies CASSLLDRSDTRYF. This sequence joins TRBV7-2 and TRBJ2-3; no clear D. The CDR3 has 14 residues. Germline lookup yields CDR1 SGHTA and CDR2 FQGNSA.

This clonotype occurred many times. V and J are TRBV25-1 and TRBJ2-3; D might be TRBD2 (6 bases). The CDR3 has 15 amino acids. Deletions cut 2 bases from V and 0 bases from J, with 9 bases between. Germline V lookup: CDR1 MGHDK, CDR2 SYGVNS. DNA for the CDR3: TGTGCCAGCAGTGAAGGGGGGAGGAGCACAGATACGCAGTATTTT. Translating gives CASSEGGRSTDTQYF.

The genes are TRBV7-6 and TRBJ2-5, with D unclear. The CDR3 runs to 13 residues. Germline lookup yields CDR1 SGHVS and CDR2 FNYEAQ. The ends were cut back, 2 bases at V and 4 bases at J, with 8 bases in the middle. The CDR3 DNA sequence: TGTGCCAGCAGCTTACTGGTGACAGAGACCCAGTACTTC. Protein product: CASSLLVTETQYF.

There are a few counts of this clonotype. The V gene is TRBV10-3, the J gene TRBJ2-7, with D perhaps TRBD2 (6 bases). The V and J ends lost 0 bases and 3 bases respectively, with 15 bases between them. This CDR3 is built from 16 residues. Germline CDR1 ENHRY, CDR2 SYGVKD. The CDR3 region is CAISESVTSFYYEQYF. The CDR3, as DNA: TGTGCCATCAGTGAGTCGGTGACTAGTTTTTACTACGAGCAGTACTTC.

V is TRBV5-1 and J is TRBJ2-3, with 8 bases fitting TRBD1. Unmatched junction bases numbered 3, after V lost 4 bases and J lost 2 bases. This CDR3 has 14 residues. The germline V gene has CDR1 SGHRS and CDR2 YFSETQ. CDR3 residues: CASSTDRDTDTQYF. CDR3 bases: TGCGCCAGCAGCACGGACAGGGACACAGATACGCAGTATTTT.

The V call is TRBV7-2, the J call TRBJ2-3; D not resolved. Germline V CDR1 and CDR2: SGHTA, FQGNSA. The CDR3 consists of 14 residues. Trimming stripped 5 bases from V and 2 bases from J, with 11 bases between. The CDR3 DNA is TGTGCCAGCAGCATTCTGGGCATCACAGATACGCAGTATTTT. It translates to CASSILGITDTQYF.

In this sample, this clonotype turned up a few times. This chain uses TRBV20-1 with TRBJ2-3, with 9 bases lining up with TRBD2. The V gene's germline CDR1 is DFQATT and CDR2 SNEGSKA (reference sequence). CDR3 size: 14 residues. The V segment lost 1 base and the J segment 4 bases; nucleotides outside the gene matches: 3. CDR3 DNA: TGCAGTGCTAGAGGCGGGGGGGTTCCAGATACGCAGTATTTT. It encodes CSARGGGVPDTQYF.

This clonotype was counted between two and nine times. This chain uses TRBV11-3 with TRBJ2-1, with TRBD2 identical over 13 bases. This CDR3 contains 15 residues. The trim removed 5 bases at V and 6 bases at J, leaving 4 bases unmatched. Germline V gene data show CDR1 as SGHNT and CDR2 as YENEEA. CDR3 sequence: CASSKLAGGPNEQFF. The CDR3 DNA reads TGTGCCAGCAGCAAACTAGCGGGAGGGCCCAATGAGCAGTTCTTC.

This clonotype occurred a few times. The chain is built from TRBV2 and TRBJ1-1, with 7 bases identical to TRBD1. V trimming: 5 bases; J trimming: 8 bases; junction bases outside the gene matches: 2. The CDR3 loop spans 11 amino acids. Germline lookup yields CDR1 SNHLY and CDR2 FYNNEI. Written as DNA, the CDR3 is TGTGCCAGCAGTTCGGACAGGGAAGCTTTCTTT. The encoded protein is CASSSDREAFF.

This clonotype has only a few counts. The chain employs TRBV29-1 and TRBJ1-2; no reliable D call. Germline CDR1 reads SQVTM; CDR2 reads ANQGSEA. Between the trimmed V and J ends, which lost 0 bases and 4 bases, there was a span of 15 bases. The CDR3 is 15 amino acids. The CDR3 DNA sequence: TGCAGCGTTGAAGAACGGGGTTCTGGGGTCTATGGCTACACCTTC. It specifies CSVEERGSGVYGYTF.

The chain links TRBV14 to TRBJ1-6; TRBD1 might be the D (5 bases). CDR3 length: 18 residues. Between the trimmed V and J ends, which lost 0 bases and 4 bases, there was a span of 16 bases. Per the germline V gene, CDR1 is SGHDN and CDR2 is FVKESK. CDR3 nucleotides: TGTGCCAGCAGCCAAGATCCCTTCGGGCGGACATATAATTCACCCCTCCACTTT. Residues: CASSQDPFGRTYNSPLHF.